The rows below give T cell receptor beta chains drawn from one sample of a study of shared clonotypes between healthy human individuals. The assay was immunoSEQ multiplex PCR, and TCRdb's table has in-frame clones only and misses some. The repertoire consists of about 590,000 clones, with around 95% occurring once and the leading ten covering about 0.11%. The sequenced material came from naive CD8+ T cells sorted from blood. The receptors here all came from a woman in her thirties in good health. Both conserved end residues are part of each CDR3. Each record gives: D gene, J gene, clone size, V gene, CDR3 protein, CDR3 DNA. A D gene is named only where the DNA matches it firmly. Some rows mark clone size as missing; the rest say once, few, many or name a class of expanded clone.

- | TRBJ2-5 | - | TRBV10-1 | CASSEGREETQYF | TGCGCCAGCAGTGAGGGCAGGGAAGAGACCCAGTACTTC
- | TRBJ2-7 | - | TRBV28 | CASSLYPTGLNLYF | TGTGCCAGCAGTTTATACCCCACGGGACTGAATCTGTACTTC
- | TRBJ1-1 | - | TRBV7-8 | CASSLSSGLAAFF | TGTGCCAGCAGCTTATCGTCAGGGCTGGCAGCTTTCTTT
TRBD2 | TRBJ2-7 | - | TRBV27 | CASSPGGPEYEQYF | TGTGCCAGCTCCCCGGGAGGGCCGGAATACGAGCAGTACTTC
- | TRBJ1-5 | - | TRBV4-2 | CASSQTGTEQPQHF | TGTGCCAGCAGCCAAACAGGGACGGAGCAGCCCCAGCATTTT
TRBD2 | TRBJ2-2 | - | TRBV4-1 | CASGGTSATGGELFF | TGCGCCAGCGGGGGGACTAGCGCCACGGGCGGGGAGCTGTTTTTT
- | TRBJ2-6 | - | TRBV30 | CAWSDGLDLGWRAGANVLTF | TGTGCCTGGAGTGATGGGCTGGACCTCGGATGGAGGGCTGGGGCCAACGTCCTGACTTTC
TRBD1 | TRBJ1-1 | once | TRBV19 | CASSSRTGETEAFF | TGTGCCAGTAGTTCTCGGACAGGGGAGACTGAAGCTTTCTTT
- | TRBJ2-5 | - | TRBV28 | CASSFQETQYF | TGTGCCAGCAGTTTTCAAGAGACCCAGTACTTC
TRBD1 | TRBJ1-3 | - | TRBV6-1 | CASSDLGTGVENTIYF | TGTGCCAGCAGTGATCTCGGGACAGGGGTGGAGAACACCATATATTTT
- | TRBJ2-2 | - | TRBV9 | CASSVDGSAGELFF | TGTGCCAGCAGCGTAGACGGGAGTGCCGGGGAGCTGTTTTTT
TRBD1 | TRBJ1-1 | - | TRBV4-1 | CASSRTPTGKLSEAFF | TGCGCCAGCAGCCGAACCCCGACAGGGAAATTATCTGAAGCTTTCTTT
- | TRBJ2-7 | once | TRBV13 | CASSLAPSSEQYF | TGTGCCAGCAGCTTAGCCCCGAGTTCCGAGCAGTACTTC
- | TRBJ2-5 | once | TRBV30 | CAWNPDQGWETQYF | TGTGCCTGGAACCCTGACCAGGGGTGGGAGACCCAGTACTTC
- | TRBJ1-2 | - | TRBV2 | CASSDDRYYGYTF | TGTGCCAGCAGTGACGACAGGTACTATGGCTACACCTTC
TRBD2 | TRBJ2-1 | - | TRBV28 | CASSPTSGRVNNEQFF | TGTGCCAGCAGCCCGACTAGCGGGAGGGTGAACAATGAGCAGTTCTTC
- | TRBJ2-1 | - | TRBV15 | CATSREIGYNEQFF | TGTGCCACCAGCAGAGAGATTGGTTACAATGAGCAGTTCTTC
- | TRBJ2-1 | - | TRBV7-3 | CASSLTLADEQFF | TGTGCCAGCAGCTTAACACTAGCAGATGAGCAGTTCTTC
TRBD1 | TRBJ2-1 | - | TRBV6-5 | CASSWTGNYTFNEQFF | TGTGCCAGCAGTTGGACAGGTAACTACACTTTCAATGAGCAGTTCTTC
- | TRBJ2-7 | once | TRBV27 | CASISQLNLNYEQYF | TGTGCCAGCATCAGTCAGCTGAATCTAAACTACGAGCAGTACTTC
- | TRBJ1-1 | - | TRBV20-1 | CSAVSGEAFF | TGCAGTGCTGTGTCAGGAGAAGCTTTCTTT
- | TRBJ1-4 | - | TRBV9 | CASSVGGATNEKLFF | TGTGCCAGCAGCGTAGGGGGTGCAACTAATGAAAAACTGTTTTTT
- | TRBJ1-1 | - | TRBV27 | CASSSWTVLNTEAFF | TGTGCCAGCAGTTCCTGGACAGTACTCAACACTGAAGCTTTCTTT
TRBD2 | TRBJ2-7 | - | TRBV9 | CASSSGGYEQYF | TGTGCCAGCAGCTCCGGGGGGTACGAGCAGTACTTC
- | TRBJ2-7 | - | TRBV5-6 | CASSREGGKQYF | TGTGCCAGCAGCCGCGAGGGGGGAAAGCAGTACTTC